The 23 T cell receptor beta chains below were found in one sample sequenced in a study of T-cell memory formation after mild COVID-19. One entry per CDR3 protein, called by TCRdb with MiXCR from the 5' RACE reads. The table shows more than 25,000 distinct CDR3 sequences, with about 7.4% occurring only once. The sequenced sample consisted of PBMCs or a T cell subset sorted from them (not recorded which). These receptors were taken from an adult woman who had mild COVID-19 (a few samples of this study predate the infection). Cell type and time point are not known.

This clonotype was counted between two and nine times. The CDR3 region is CASSDSGGHNEQFF. DNA of the CDR3: TGTGCCAGCAGTGACTCAGGCGGGCACAATGAGCAGTTCTTC. The chain has TRBV6-4 and TRBJ2-1; D possibly corresponds to TRBD2 (5 bases). The length of the CDR3 is 14 residues. The V gene lost 0 bases and the J gene lost 5 bases, with 8 bases spanning the gap. Germline V gene data show CDR1 as MRHNA and CDR2 as SNTAGT.

The V gene is TRBV5-1, the J gene TRBJ2-2; TRBD1 matches 12 bases. Germline values: CDR1 SGHRS, CDR2 YFSETQ. The CDR3 runs 16 residues. V shed 3 bases, J shed 3 bases, and the junction held 3 bases outside the gene matches. The CDR3 DNA reads TGCGCCAGCAGCTCGGGACAGGGGGCGCACACCGGGGAGCTGTTTTTT. Translation: CASSSGQGAHTGELFF. Looking up the rest from reference TRBV5-1 and TRBJ2-2 gives the full variable domain: KAGVTQTPRYLIKTRGQQVTLSCSPISGHRSVSWYQQTPGQGLQFLFEYFSETQRNKGNFPGRFSGRQFSNSRSEMNVSTLELGDSALYLCASSSGQGAHTGELFFGEGSRLTVL.

This clonotype was observed many times. The genes are TRBV27 and TRBJ2-6; 7 positions match TRBD1. The CDR3 contains 18 residues. Germline V gene sequence: CDR1 MNHEY, CDR2 SMNVEV (reference sequence). With V trimmed by 8 bases and J by 0 bases, 13 bases remained unmatched. CDR3 DNA sequence: TGTGCCAGCTTCCCGGGGACAGTGCCTAGCTCTGGGGCCAACGTCCTGACTTTC. Protein product: CASFPGTVPSSGANVLTF.

At least ten counts were recorded for this clonotype. The chain links TRBV7-2 to TRBJ2-7; unclear D gene. Germline CDR1 SGHTA, CDR2 FQGNSA. This CDR3 spans 13 amino acids. The V end was cut by 5 bases, the J end by 3 bases, with 11 bases between. CDR3 in DNA: TGTGCCAGCAGCCCCGGACGAGACTACGAGCAGTACTTC. Its protein is CASSPGRDYEQYF.

This clonotype was counted ten times or more. The V and J genes are TRBV20-1 and TRBJ2-5; a possible D gene is TRBD2 (6 bases). Trimming shortened V by 0 bases and J by 7 bases, and 21 bases separated the two germline ends. The CDR3 spans 16 residues. In germline, CDR1 is DFQATT, CDR2 SNEGSKA (reference sequence). CDR3 DNA: TGCAGTGCTAGAGATACCCTGAGCGGTTTCGGGGGGACCCAGTACTTC. This sequence encodes CSARDTLSGFGGTQYF.

This clonotype has ten or more counts. The chain is built from TRBV9 and TRBJ1-2, with 8 bases that match TRBD1. V lost 2 bases, J lost 10 bases, and 13 bases stayed unmatched. The germline V gene encodes CDR1 SGDLS and CDR2 YYNGEE. The CDR3 consists of 15 residues. The CDR3 nucleotides read TGTGCCAGCAGCGTTCTGGGAACAGGGGGTTTTTCCTACACCTTC. Its protein product is CASSVLGTGGFSYTF.

This clonotype has a count of ten or more. This rearrangement joins TRBV18 to TRBJ2-3; the match to TRBD1 covers 7 bases. The CDR3 has 16 amino acids. V was clipped by 3 bases and J by 2 bases; unmatched bases: 8. Germline V gene sequence: CDR1 KGHSH, CDR2 LQKENI. The CDR3 loop reads CASSPAGTAITDTQYF. In nucleotides, the CDR3 is TGTGCCAGCTCACCGGCCGGGACAGCAATCACAGATACGCAGTATTTT.

This clonotype was observed at least ten times. The chain uses TRBV27 and TRBJ1-2; the D is unclear. V was shortened by 5 bases and J by 0 bases, with 7 bases between the two germline ends. This CDR3 comprises 13 residues. Germline CDR1 MNHEY, CDR2 SMNVEV (reference sequence). In nucleotides, the CDR3 is TGTGCCAGCAGTAACACCCCTAACTATGGCTACACCTTC. Amino acids: CASSNTPNYGYTF.

Many counts were recorded for this clonotype. The V call is TRBV20-1, the J call TRBJ2-1, with a possible D match to TRBD2 (7 bases). Germline V lookup: CDR1 DFQATT, CDR2 SNEGSKA (reference sequence). The CDR3 spans 15 residues. Trimming removed 8 bases from V and 3 bases from J, with 20 bases in between. In DNA form, the CDR3 reads TGCAGTCACTCGGGGGGCAAAGGCGACTACAATGAGCAGTTCTTC. Translation: CSHSGGKGDYNEQFF.

This clonotype was observed many times. This rearrangement joins TRBV3-1 to TRBJ1-3, with D hard to call. The germline V gene encodes CDR1 LGHDT and CDR2 YNNKEL (reference sequence). V shed 3 bases and J shed 0 bases, with 12 bases lying between them. The CDR3 covers 16 residues. The CDR3 DNA reads as TGTGCCAGCAGCCATCTTCTGGGCAACTCTGGAAACACCATATATTTT. Translated, it gives CASSHLLGNSGNTIYF.

This clonotype was observed many times. This chain links TRBV4-1 with TRBJ1-6; the match to TRBD1 covers 8 bases. V dropped 4 bases and J dropped 4; count of bases not matched to a gene: 6. The CDR3 length is 16 residues. Germline loops: CDR1 MGHRA, CDR2 YSYEKL. CDR3 region: CASSLPGGDYNSPLHF. For the CDR3, the DNA is TGCGCCAGCAGCCTTCCAGGGGGCGATTATAATTCACCCCTCCACTTT.

This clonotype was counted at least ten times. V gene TRBV24-1 combines with J gene TRBJ2-6, with TRBD1 as a possible D gene (6 bases). The CDR3 is made up of 16 amino acids. Germline CDR1 KGHDR, CDR2 SFDVKD. V lost 0 bases and J lost 4, with 9 bases in between. This chain's CDR3 is CATSDLPGVGANVLTF. CDR3 sequence (DNA): TGTGCCACCAGTGATTTGCCAGGGGTAGGGGCCAACGTCCTGACTTTC.

This clonotype came up many times. The chain links TRBV24-1 to TRBJ2-6; no clear D gene. V was pared by 4 bases and J by 1 base, with 10 bases between. Germline CDR1 KGHDR, CDR2 SFDVKD. The CDR3 contains 16 residues. The chain's CDR3 is CATSDPALSGANVLTF. CDR3 coding DNA: TGTGCCACCAGTGACCCCGCGCTGTCTGGGGCCAACGTCCTGACTTTC.

This clonotype was counted ten times or more. The V gene is TRBV6-5, the J gene TRBJ2-1, with D perhaps TRBD2 (6 bases). V lost 5 bases and J lost 0, with 17 bases in between. CDR3 size: 17 residues. Germline lookup yields CDR1 MNHEY and CDR2 SVGAGI. The CDR3 DNA reads TGTGCCAGCAGTGAAGACTTCGCGGGGAGCTCCTACAATGAGCAGTTCTTC. It codes for CASSEDFAGSSYNEQFF.

The sample holds a few counts of this clonotype. The chain recombines TRBV3-1 with TRBJ2-7; no definite D call. The CDR3 has 14 residues. The V gene's germline CDR1 is LGHDT and CDR2 YNNKEL (reference sequence). V lost 0 bases and J 1 base, leaving 7 bases between the germline ends. CDR3 DNA sequence: TGTGCCAGCAGCCAAGATTTAGCTTCCTACGAGCAGTACTTC. Translating gives CASSQDLASYEQYF.

The rearrangement links TRBV4-1 to TRBJ2-1, with 13 positions matching TRBD2. The J segment lost 4 bases and the V segment lost 4 bases, leaving 1 base of the junction unmatched. In germline, CDR1 is MGHRA, CDR2 YSYEKL. The CDR3 extends over 15 amino acids. The CDR3 protein is CASSPLAGGYNEQFF. DNA for the CDR3: TGCGCCAGCAGCCCACTAGCGGGGGGGTACAATGAGCAGTTCTTC.

This clonotype was counted at least ten times. The chain links TRBV20-1 to TRBJ1-4; D uncertain. CDR1 is DFQATT, CDR2 SNEGSKA, per germline (reference sequence). The CDR3 spans 14 residues. Trimming shortened V by 3 bases and J by 7 bases, and 15 bases separated the two germline ends. The DNA of the CDR3 is TGCAGTGCTAGCAGTGGTCGGATCCTTGAAAAACTGTTTTTT. It encodes CSASSGRILEKLFF.

This clonotype was seen ten or more times. The chain recombines TRBV9 with TRBJ1-2; no reliable D call. V lost 0 bases and J lost 2, with 8 bases in between. The CDR3 loop spans 14 amino acids. CDR1 is SGDLS and CDR2 is YYNGEE in the germline V gene. Here the CDR3 reads CASSVGQSNYGYTF. CDR3 nucleotides: TGTGCCAGCAGCGTAGGGCAGTCAAACTATGGCTACACCTTC.

This clonotype was picked up many times. J is TRBJ2-7 and V is TRBV24-1; TRBD1 aligns across 10 bases. Unmatched junction bases numbered 3, after V lost 7 bases and J lost 1 base. CDR3 length equals 14 residues. The germline V gene encodes CDR1 KGHDR and CDR2 SFDVKD. CDR3 in amino acids: CATSPGQGSYEQYF. The CDR3 nucleotides read TGTGCCACCAGCCCGGGACAGGGGTCCTACGAGCAGTACTTC.

The chain uses TRBV29-1 and TRBJ2-5, with D perhaps TRBD1 (6 bases). Germline V lookup: CDR1 SQVTM, CDR2 ANQGSEA. Trimming took 5 bases from V and 2 from J, leaving 9 bases between them. CDR3 length: 12 amino acids. The CDR3 DNA reads TGCAGCGTTCATGACAGGCAAGAGACCCAGTACTTC. Translation: CSVHDRQETQYF.

This clonotype was counted at least ten times. V usage is TRBV11-1 and J usage is TRBJ2-5; unclear D gene. Trimming removed 4 bases at V and 1 base at J, with 22 bases between. CDR1 is SGHAT and CDR2 is FQDESV in the germline V gene (reference sequence). The CDR3 spans 18 residues. The CDR3 DNA is TGTGCCAGCAGCTATACCGACCCCAGGAGTGGGCGCCAAGAGACCCAGTACTTC. This encodes CASSYTDPRSGRQETQYF.

This clonotype was counted many times. The J gene is TRBJ2-5, the V gene TRBV5-8, with 7 bases aligning to TRBD2. V dropped 2 bases and J dropped 4; count of bases not matched to a gene: 11. The germline V gene has CDR1 SGHTS and CDR2 YDEGEE. This CDR3 spans 16 amino acids. The CDR3 bases are TGTGCCAGCAGCTTCGGCGGGAGCTCAATAGGAGAGACCCAGTACTTC. Protein product: CASSFGGSSIGETQYF.

This clonotype was seen repeatedly, ten times or more. Here the CDR3 reads CASSQVTGAGVNTEAFF. The CDR3 DNA follows: TGTGCCAGCAGCCAAGTTACAGGGGCTGGAGTGAACACTGAAGCTTTCTTT. This chain connects TRBV4-2 to TRBJ1-1; TRBD1 matches 7 bases. The J segment lost 0 bases and the V segment lost 1 base, leaving 8 bases of the junction unmatched. The germline V gene has CDR1 LGHNA and CDR2 YNFKEQ. This CDR3 comprises 17 residues.